A single sample gave rise to the 14 T cell receptor beta chains below, sequenced in a study of T cell repertoires in cytomegalovirus infection. TCRdb re-called the reads with MiXCR, one entry per CDR3 protein. This repertoire shows around 210,000 distinct CDR3 sequences, approximately 6.7% found once; its top ten account for around 6%. The sample consisted of PBMCs. The receptors derive from a human donor in good health (CMV status not recorded). Some clones in this sample may be carry-over from other donors' samples.

This clonotype was counted at least ten times. This chain connects TRBV3-1 to TRBJ2-7; 9 nucleotides match TRBD1. V shed 0 bases, J shed 2 bases, and the junction held 5 bases outside the gene matches. Germline CDR1 reads LGHDT; CDR2 reads YNNKEL (reference sequence). This CDR3 has 16 residues. CDR3: CASSQDRGTGTYEQYF. For the CDR3, the DNA is TGTGCCAGCAGCCAAGATCGGGGGACAGGGACCTACGAGCAGTACTTC.

This clonotype was counted many times. This chain joins TRBV7-2 and TRBJ1-1; TRBD1 might be the D (6 bases). V was clipped by 7 bases and J by 1 base, with 13 bases between them. The germline gives CDR1 SGHTA, CDR2 FQGNSA. The CDR3 has 14 amino acids. CDR3: CASNLDRQNTEAFF. The CDR3 DNA follows: TGTGCCAGCAACCTTGACAGGCAGAACACTGAAGCTTTCTTT. Full variable domain (remainder filled in from reference TRBV7-2 and TRBJ1-1): GAGVSQSPSNKVTEKGKDVELRCDPISGHTALYWYRQSLGQGLEFLIYFQGNSAPDKSGLPSDRFSAERTGGSVSTLTIQRTQQEDSAVYLCASNLDRQNTEAFFGQGTRLTVV.

This chain joins TRBV6-2 or TRBV6-3 and TRBJ2-1; D uncertain. Germline V gives CDR1 MNHEY, CDR2 SVGEGT. The CDR3 spans 13 residues. V dropped 5 bases and J dropped 0 bases, with 5 bases sitting between them. DNA for the CDR3: TGTGCCAGCAGTGAGGACTCCTACAATGAGCAGTTCTTC. Its translation: CASSEDSYNEQFF.

This clonotype was counted at least ten times. The V gene is TRBV28, the J gene TRBJ1-5; 10 bases line up with TRBD1. In germline, CDR1 is MDHEN, CDR2 SYDVKM. With 4 bases clipped from V and 5 bases from J, the junction kept 2 bases outside the gene matches. There are 14 residues in the CDR3. CDR3 sequence reads: CASSWGTGDQPQHF. The CDR3 DNA follows: TGTGCCAGCAGTTGGGGGACAGGGGATCAGCCCCAGCATTTT.

This clonotype has at least ten counts. This sequence joins TRBV7-2 and TRBJ2-3, with D possibly matching TRBD2 (6 bases). This CDR3 is built from 14 residues. The V gene lost 0 bases and the J gene lost 7 bases, with 11 bases spanning the gap. CDR1 SGHTA and CDR2 FQGNSA come from the germline V gene. Here the CDR3 reads CASSLATGDYTQYF. CDR3 in DNA: TGTGCCAGCAGCTTAGCGACGGGAGATTATACGCAGTATTTT.

The V gene is TRBV5-1, the J gene TRBJ1-5; D uncertain. CDR3 length equals 13 residues. V was cut by 0 bases and J by 6 bases, with 7 bases left in between. CDR1 and CDR2 (germline): SGHRS, YFSETQ. Here the CDR3 DNA reads TGCGCCAGCAGCTTGGAAGGGATTCAGCCCCAGCATTTT. This codes for CASSLEGIQPQHF.

The chain links TRBV9 to TRBJ1-5, with a possible D match to TRBD1 (5 bases). V shed 4 bases and J shed 8 bases, with 16 bases lying between them. The CDR3 is 14 amino acids. Germline CDR1 reads SGDLS; CDR2 reads YYNGEE. The CDR3 loop is CASSTGQTSEPQHF. The CDR3 DNA is TGTGCCAGCAGCACCGGACAAACCTCGGAGCCCCAGCATTTT.

Ten or more counts support this clonotype. The V gene is TRBV2, the J gene TRBJ1-4; 7 bases are a match to TRBD1. Trimming at V came to 5 bases and at J to 4 bases, leaving 1 base not matched to a gene. This CDR3 comprises 13 residues. The germline gives CDR1 SNHLY, CDR2 FYNNEI. The CDR3 region has the DNA TGTGCCAGCAGTCGGGACAGTAATGAAAAACTGTTTTTT. Its translation is CASSRDSNEKLFF.

There are many counts of this clonotype. This sequence joins TRBV7-2 and TRBJ2-5; a possible D gene is TRBD1 (5 bases). CDR3 length: 15 residues. CDR1 is SGHTA, CDR2 FQGNSA, per germline. V gave up 1 base and J gave up 2 bases, with 11 bases separating them. The CDR3 DNA sequence: TGTGCCAGCAGCTTAGTAGGCAGGGCGCAAGAGACCCAGTACTTC. Its protein is CASSLVGRAQETQYF.

This clonotype has ten or more counts. The chain carries TRBV28 and TRBJ2-2; a possible D gene is TRBD1 (6 bases). The CDR3 extends over 16 amino acids. Trimming cost V 5 bases and J 0 bases, with 13 bases left between them. Germline-derived CDR1 and CDR2 are MDHEN and SYDVKM. For the CDR3, the DNA is TGTGCCAGCAGTGATCAGGGGTCTTCGAACACCGGGGAGCTGTTTTTT. Translation gives CASSDQGSSNTGELFF. The whole variable domain, remainder taken from reference TRBV28 and TRBJ2-2, is DVKVTQSSRYLVKRTGEKVFLECVQDMDHENMFWYRQDPGLGLRLIYFSYDVKMKEKGDIPEGYSVSREKKERFSLILESASTNQTSMYLCASSDQGSSNTGELFFGEGSRLTVL.

The table lists this clonotype with many counts. The chain joins TRBV7-2 to TRBJ1-1; D perhaps matches TRBD1 (6 bases). Germline V gives CDR1 SGHTA, CDR2 FQGNSA. This CDR3 contains 14 residues. Trimming took off 1 base at V and 1 base at J, with 7 bases between the two ends. CDR3 DNA: TGTGCCAGCAGCTTAGTGACAGGGAACACTGAAGCTTTCTTT. Translating it yields CASSLVTGNTEAFF. Supplemented by reference TRBV7-2 and TRBJ1-1, the full variable domain reads GAGVSQSPSNKVTEKGKDVELRCDPISGHTALYWYRQSLGQGLEFLIYFQGNSAPDKSGLPSDRFSAERTGGSVSTLTIQRTQQEDSAVYLCASSLVTGNTEAFFGQGTRLTVV.

This clonotype was counted ten times or more. The J gene is TRBJ1-5, the V gene TRBV7-2; D remains unclear. CDR3 length: 14 amino acids. The V and J ends lost 2 bases and 4 bases respectively, with 9 bases between them. From germline, CDR1 is SGHTA and CDR2 FQGNSA. CDR3 sequence reads: CASSLNPFNQPQHF. CDR3 in DNA: TGTGCCAGCAGCTTAAACCCTTTTAATCAGCCCCAGCATTTT.

This clonotype came up many times. The chain employs TRBV20-1 and TRBJ2-3; 9 bases fit TRBD2. Germline CDR1 DFQATT, CDR2 SNEGSKA (reference sequence). Trimming cost V 5 bases and J 6 bases; bases outside gene matches: 9. CDR3 length equals 14 residues. DNA of the CDR3: TGCAGTGCTCGAGGACTAGCGACACGGGATACGCAGTATTTT. It encodes CSARGLATRDTQYF.

This chain joins TRBV7-9 and TRBJ1-1, with 7 positions matching TRBD1. The trim removed 5 bases at V and 8 bases at J, leaving 5 bases unmatched. The CDR3 consists of 12 residues. Per the germline V gene, CDR1 is SEHNR and CDR2 is FQNEAQ (reference sequence). The CDR3 nucleotides are TGTGCCAGCAGCGGTGGGACAGTCGAAGCTTTCTTT. Amino acid sequence: CASSGGTVEAFF.